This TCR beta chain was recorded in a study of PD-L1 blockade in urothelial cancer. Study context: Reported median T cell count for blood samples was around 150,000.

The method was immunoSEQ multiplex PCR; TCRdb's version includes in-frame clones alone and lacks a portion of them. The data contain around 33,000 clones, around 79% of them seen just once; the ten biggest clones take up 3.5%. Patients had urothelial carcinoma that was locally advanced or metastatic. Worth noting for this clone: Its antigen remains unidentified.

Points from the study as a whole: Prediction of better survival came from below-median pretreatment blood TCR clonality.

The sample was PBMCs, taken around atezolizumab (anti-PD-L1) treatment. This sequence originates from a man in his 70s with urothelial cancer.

The DNA of the CDR3 is TGTGCCAGCACCCTGGGAGGGGCGAGCTCCTACGAGCAGTACTTC. This encodes CASTLGGASSYEQYF. The chain is built from TRBV5-8 and TRBJ2-7, with 7 nucleotides matching TRBD2. With V trimmed by 6 bases and J by 0 bases, 9 bases remained unmatched. Germline CDR1 and CDR2: SGHTS and YDEGEE. The CDR3 contains 15 residues. Looking up the rest from reference TRBV5-8 and TRBJ2-7 gives the full variable domain: EAGVTQSPTHLIKTRGQQATLRCSPISGHTSVYWYQQALGLGLQFLLWYDEGEERNRGNFPPRFSGRQFPNYSSELNVNALELEDSALYLCASTLGGASSYEQYFGPGTRLTVT.